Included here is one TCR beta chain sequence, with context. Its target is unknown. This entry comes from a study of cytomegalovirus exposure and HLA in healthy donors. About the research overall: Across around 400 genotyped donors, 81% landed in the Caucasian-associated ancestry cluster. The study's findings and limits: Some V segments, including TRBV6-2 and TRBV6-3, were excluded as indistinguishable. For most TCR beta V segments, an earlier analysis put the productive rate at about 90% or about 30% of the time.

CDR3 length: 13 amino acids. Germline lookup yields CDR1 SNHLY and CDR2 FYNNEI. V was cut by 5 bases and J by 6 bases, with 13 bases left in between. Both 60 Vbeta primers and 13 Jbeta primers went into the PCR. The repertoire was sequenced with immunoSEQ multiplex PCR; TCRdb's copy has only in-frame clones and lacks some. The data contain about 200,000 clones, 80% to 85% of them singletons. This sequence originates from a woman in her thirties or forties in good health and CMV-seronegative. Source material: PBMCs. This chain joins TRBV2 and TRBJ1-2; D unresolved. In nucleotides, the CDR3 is TGTGCCAGCAGTTTTACTTTTTTCGATGGCTACACCTTC. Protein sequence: CASSFTFFDGYTF. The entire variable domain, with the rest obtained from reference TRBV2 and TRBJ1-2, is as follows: EPEVTQTPSHQVTQMGQEVILRCVPISNHLYFYWYRQILGQKVEFLVSFYNNEISEKSEIFDDQFSVERPDGSNFTLKIRSTKLEDSAMYFCASSFTFFDGYTFGSGTRLTVV.